This TCR beta chain was documented in a study of cytomegalovirus exposure and HLA in healthy donors. Overall study findings and caveats: Among TCR sequences, most were rare, though some public TCRs appeared in many donors. Overall, approximately 150 TCR beta chains were annotated as cytomegalovirus-associated.

As to this clone: Its antigen is undetermined.

Amplification used 60 Vbeta primers and 13 Jbeta primers. Profiling relied on immunoSEQ multiplex PCR, and the TCRdb table lists in-frame clones only, not all of them. The table shows about 120,000 clones, with roughly 87% occurring only once. V was pared by 7 bases and J by 4 bases, with 17 bases between. Germline CDR1 SEHNR, CDR2 FQNEAQ (reference sequence). The CDR3 consists of 15 residues. The J gene is TRBJ2-1, the V gene TRBV7-9; maybe TRBD2 (6 bases). The TCR was taken from a woman in her late teens or twenties in good health and CMV-seronegative. The specimen sequenced was PBMCs. CDR3 DNA sequence: TGTGCCAGCACTCCGAACGGAGGGCCATACAATGAGCAGTTCTTC. Amino acids: CASTPNGGPYNEQFF.